The text below deals with one TCR beta chain. The antigen this receptor binds is unknown. No clone much larger than this one lies a single base away; base qualities are absent. The CDR1 and CDR2 encoded by the germline V gene are ENHRY and SYGVKD. V drops 0 bases and J drops 7 bases, leaving 1 base in between. The CDR3 spans 11 residues, from the cysteine through the phenylalanine. Only CDR3 DNA is held: 33 bases, read in frame from base 1. These data originate in a study of T cells after yellow fever vaccination (dated by TCRdb to between 2017 and 2020). In the study overall: Libraries from fractions with low cell numbers were prepared with the SMART-Seq v4 Ultra Low Input RNA kit. The cohort comprised two healthy male donors, one aged 18 to 30 and one aged 30 to 39 years. Blood was drawn at multiple timepoints before and after primary and secondary immunization, with bulk PBMC replicates and cell subsets isolated. Bulk TCR alpha and beta repertoires were sequenced longitudinally to track T-cell clones before and after primary and booster YFV17D yellow fever vaccination.

The treatment or condition label on this specimen signifies: live attenuated yellow fever vaccine strain. PBMCs were isolated from peripheral blood using a standard Ficoll-Paque protocol. Dynabeads CD4 and CD8 positive selection kits were used to isolate the CD4 and CD8 T-cell fractions. TriZol was used to extract RNA from bulk PBMCs, from CD4 and CD8 fractions, and from dextramer-positive and dextramer-negative fractions. TCR cDNA was synthesized by 5'RACE template switching, through which a universal primer site and unique molecular identifiers were introduced. Priming for cDNA synthesis came from both the TCR alpha and TCR beta constant segments. Libraries were amplified in two PCR steps, with sample barcodes and sequencing adapters added in the second step. Sequencing of the libraries was done on either Illumina HiSeq 2500 (2x100 bp) or NovaSeq (2x150 bp). In the original analysis: MIGEC handled demultiplexing of reads and collapsing into UMI consensus sequences, while MiXCR performed V(D)J alignment. Clonotypes responding to the vaccine were identified with edgeR on replicate PBMC samples, with the criteria of FDR below 0.01 and a log2 fold change above 5 up to day 15. Each bulk clonotype was labeled CD4 or CD8 based on which sequenced repertoire, CD4 or CD8, contained the clonotype at higher abundance. The public reads were run again by TCRdb, first through fastp at Q25 and then through MiXCR, and only productive beta chains were kept. Every distinct CDR3 protein forms one entry, paired with its most common genes and DNA. The V and J calls follow TCRdb's processing rather than the paper's. Recorded for this sample are around 250,000 distinct CDR3 sequences; 6.9% of them occurred a single time. Around 0.9% of the sample comes from the top ten.

The paper's findings and limits, for the study overall: A small fraction of clonotypes appeared in both the CD4 and CD8 compartments, likely as a result of convergent recombination. Because the study included only a couple of donors, the extent to which the findings can be generalized is limited. Compared with the primary T-cell response, the secondary T-cell response was weaker but faster, peaking on day 5 rather than day 15. Because abundant contaminating clonotypes from the bulk population could be contained in FACS-sorted repertoires, computational filtering was required. After the booster, most of the clones that had expanded following primary vaccination were detected again (roughly 96% of CD4 and around 87% of CD8), which suggests that memory was broadly maintained.

Sequences were derived from CD4+ T cells sorted from PBMCs, sampled 15 days after the yellow fever booster vaccination. This sequence uses TRBV10-3 and TRBJ2-4; no D gene call is confident. This TCR was recovered from a man aged 25-45 years who received the YFV17D yellow fever vaccine. The CDR3 loop reads CAISESNIQYF. In nucleotides, the sequence is TGTGCCATCAGTGAGTCGAACATTCAGTACTTC.